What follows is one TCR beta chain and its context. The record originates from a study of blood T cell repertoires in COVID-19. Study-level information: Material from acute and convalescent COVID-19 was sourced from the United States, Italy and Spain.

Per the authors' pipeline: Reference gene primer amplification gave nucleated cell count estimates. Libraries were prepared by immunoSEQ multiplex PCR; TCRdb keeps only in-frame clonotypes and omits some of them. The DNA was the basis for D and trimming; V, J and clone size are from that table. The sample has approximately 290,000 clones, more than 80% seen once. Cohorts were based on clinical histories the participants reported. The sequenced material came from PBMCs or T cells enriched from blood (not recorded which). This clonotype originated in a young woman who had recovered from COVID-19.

The CDR3 bases are TGTGCCAGCAGCTTAGAAAGGGGCCACACTGAAGCTTTCTTT. This translates into CASSLERGHTEAFF. The chain links TRBV11-2 to TRBJ1-1; D perhaps matches TRBD1 (5 bases). The CDR3 spans 14 residues. The V gene lost 0 bases and the J gene lost 3 bases, with 8 bases spanning the gap. Germline CDR1 reads SGHAT; CDR2 reads FQNNGV.